The present TCR beta chain was sequenced within a study of blood T cells in healthy people across ages. Overall study results and limits: Measured against age, TCR beta diversity per million T cells decreased in a roughly linear manner. Naive T cell percentage by flow cytometry tracked strongly with beta diversity.

Through a sample-barcoded 5' primer and a J-beta primer mix, a second PCR was run for about 6 to 11 cycles. One entry per CDR3 protein, called by TCRdb with MiXCR from the 5' RACE reads. The sample lists around 900,000 distinct CDR3 sequences, about 53% occurring once. Total RNA was isolated from each sample in quantities of at least 5.5 micrograms. This CDR3 has 15 residues. J gave up 5 bases and V 6 bases, and 8 bases lay outside the gene matches. This clonotype was seen only a few times. The antigen is undetermined. The chain links TRBV12-3 or TRBV12-4 to TRBJ1-5, with 9 bases lining up with TRBD1. Sequenced input: blood. The sequence was obtained from a woman aged 60-75 years in good health. The CDR3: CASRLTGGADQPQHF. For the CDR3, the DNA is TGTGCCAGCAGACTCACAGGGGGCGCGGATCAGCCCCAGCATTTT.